Listed below are T cell receptor beta chains from one sample, sequenced in a study of PD-1 blockade in classical Hodgkin lymphoma. The data were produced by immunoSEQ multiplex PCR, yet TCRdb's version contains in-frame clones alone and is incomplete. The sample consists of around 17,000 clones, about 80% of them appearing once. The sample consisted of peripheral blood mononuclear cells (PBMCs), taken before the fourth cycle of nivolumab. The receptor source for this set is a human donor with classical Hodgkin lymphoma. Each CDR3 is given with its conserved first and last residue. Fields, in order: clone size, CDR3 length, D gene, V gene, J gene, CDR3 DNA, CDR3 protein. The D gene is left open where the match is weak. Size is omitted from some rows. Given values are once, few, many or a class for expanded clones.

clone size: few; CDR3 length: 14; D gene: .; V gene: TRBV5-1; J gene: TRBJ1-1; CDR3 DNA: TGCGCCAGCAGCTTGGTCTCGGAGAACACTGAAGCTTTCTTT; CDR3 protein: CASSLVSENTEAFF
clone size: few; CDR3 length: 16; D gene: TRBD1; V gene: TRBV7-9; J gene: TRBJ2-2; CDR3 DNA: TGTGCCAGCAGCCACTGGGGACAGGGGTACACCGGGGAGCTGTTTTTT; CDR3 protein: CASSHWGQGYTGELFF
clone size: .; CDR3 length: 16; D gene: .; V gene: TRBV5-1; J gene: TRBJ1-4; CDR3 DNA: TGCGCCAGCAGCTTGGCGTCGTCCGGGCTGGGTGAAAAACTGTTTTTT; CDR3 protein: CASSLASSGLGEKLFF
clone size: few; CDR3 length: 15; D gene: .; V gene: TRBV4-2; J gene: TRBJ2-5; CDR3 DNA: TGTGCCAGCAGCCAAGATTGGGCAGGGACAGAGACCCAGTACTTC; CDR3 protein: CASSQDWAGTETQYF
clone size: once; CDR3 length: 13; D gene: .; V gene: TRBV5-1; J gene: TRBJ1-2; CDR3 DNA: TGCGCCAGCAGCTTGGGGGAAAACTATGGCTACACCTTC; CDR3 protein: CASSLGENYGYTF
clone size: .; CDR3 length: 13; D gene: .; V gene: TRBV5-5; J gene: TRBJ1-4; CDR3 DNA: TGTGCCAGCAGCTTGAGGAGTGTGGGAAAACTGTTTTTT; CDR3 protein: CASSLRSVGKLFF
clone size: .; CDR3 length: 13; D gene: .; V gene: TRBV7-9; J gene: TRBJ1-2; CDR3 DNA: TGTGCCAGCAGCTTATCCCTATTATATGGCTACACCTTC; CDR3 protein: CASSLSLLYGYTF
clone size: .; CDR3 length: 12; D gene: TRBD1; V gene: TRBV5-1; J gene: TRBJ1-2; CDR3 DNA: TGCGCCAGCCGGGGGACAGGGGATGGCTACACCTTC; CDR3 protein: CASRGTGDGYTF
clone size: .; CDR3 length: 14; D gene: .; V gene: TRBV4-1; J gene: TRBJ1-1; CDR3 DNA: TGCGCCAGCAGCCAAGGACGGGGGACCGGTGAAGCTTTCTTT; CDR3 protein: CASSQGRGTGEAFF
clone size: .; CDR3 length: 15; D gene: .; V gene: TRBV5-1; J gene: TRBJ2-5; CDR3 DNA: TGCGCCAGCAGCTTGGGCGGGACAGATAGGGAGACCCAGTACTTC; CDR3 protein: CASSLGGTDRETQYF
clone size: .; CDR3 length: 14; D gene: TRBD1; V gene: TRBV6-6; J gene: TRBJ1-2; CDR3 DNA: TGTGCCAGCAGTTCACCGGGACAGCTTTCTGGCTACACCTTC; CDR3 protein: CASSSPGQLSGYTF
clone size: once; CDR3 length: 16; D gene: .; V gene: TRBV6-6; J gene: TRBJ2-7; CDR3 DNA: TGTGCCAGCAGTACCCGTTCGGCGGGGTCGTACTACGAGCAGTACTTC; CDR3 protein: CASSTRSAGSYYEQYF
clone size: .; CDR3 length: 15; D gene: TRBD2; V gene: TRBV9; J gene: TRBJ2-1; CDR3 DNA: TGTGCCAGCAGCGCAGCGGGGGCGGGATACAATGAGCAGTTCTTC; CDR3 protein: CASSAAGAGYNEQFF
clone size: .; CDR3 length: 14; D gene: TRBD2; V gene: TRBV7-9; J gene: TRBJ2-3; CDR3 DNA: TGTGCCAGCAGCAGAGCGGGGGGAACAGATACGCAGTATTTT; CDR3 protein: CASSRAGGTDTQYF
clone size: .; CDR3 length: 14; D gene: TRBD1; V gene: TRBV7-2; J gene: TRBJ2-7; CDR3 DNA: TGTGCCAGCAGCTCTGGACAGGTTACCTACGAGCAGTACTTC; CDR3 protein: CASSSGQVTYEQYF
clone size: .; CDR3 length: 15; D gene: .; V gene: TRBV11-2; J gene: TRBJ1-3; CDR3 DNA: TGTGCCAGCAGACCCAACAGCAGGGGTTCCTCCACCATATATTTT; CDR3 protein: CASRPNSRGSSTIYF
clone size: once; CDR3 length: 15; D gene: TRBD1; V gene: TRBV7-9; J gene: TRBJ1-5; CDR3 DNA: TGTGCCAGCAGTATGGAGGGGGCTGACAATCAGCCCCAGCATTTT; CDR3 protein: CASSMEGADNQPQHF
clone size: .; CDR3 length: 12; D gene: .; V gene: TRBV5-1; J gene: TRBJ2-5; CDR3 DNA: TGCGCCAGCAGCTTGTTGCAAGAGACCCAGTACTTC; CDR3 protein: CASSLLQETQYF
clone size: .; CDR3 length: 15; D gene: TRBD1; V gene: TRBV19; J gene: TRBJ1-5; CDR3 DNA: TGTGCCAGTAGTCAGACAGGGCTTAGCAATCAGCCCCAGCATTTT; CDR3 protein: CASSQTGLSNQPQHF
clone size: .; CDR3 length: 13; D gene: .; V gene: TRBV25-1; J gene: TRBJ1-4; CDR3 DNA: TGTGCCAGCAGTCCGGGGGCTAATGAAAAACTGTTTTTT; CDR3 protein: CASSPGANEKLFF
clone size: .; CDR3 length: 15; D gene: TRBD2; V gene: TRBV2; J gene: TRBJ2-7; CDR3 DNA: TGTGCCAGCAGCGAAAGGAGCGGGGGGCGTAGTGAGCAGTACTTC; CDR3 protein: CASSERSGGRSEQYF
clone size: .; CDR3 length: 16; D gene: TRBD2; V gene: TRBV7-9; J gene: TRBJ2-5; CDR3 DNA: TGTGCCAGCAGCTTACTCGGACTAGCGGGGGTAGAGACCCAGTACTTC; CDR3 protein: CASSLLGLAGVETQYF
clone size: .; CDR3 length: 16; D gene: TRBD2; V gene: TRBV7-8; J gene: TRBJ2-5; CDR3 DNA: TGTGCCAGCAGCTTTGGAACGGTTAGCGGGGGGGAGACCCAGTACTTC; CDR3 protein: CASSFGTVSGGETQYF
clone size: once; CDR3 length: 16; D gene: .; V gene: TRBV7-2; J gene: TRBJ1-5; CDR3 DNA: TGTGCCAGCAGCCCTTTGACAGGCTTTAGCAATCAGCCCCAGCATTTT; CDR3 protein: CASSPLTGFSNQPQHF
clone size: .; CDR3 length: 15; D gene: TRBD1; V gene: TRBV19; J gene: TRBJ2-1; CDR3 DNA: TGTGCCAGTACTCCCCGACCCGGGACAGGGGGCGTGCAGTTCTTC; CDR3 protein: CASTPRPGTGGVQFF
clone size: .; CDR3 length: 13; D gene: .; V gene: TRBV6-1; J gene: TRBJ2-1; CDR3 DNA: TGTGCCGCCGGAGCCGCAGGACTCAATGAGCAGTTCTTC; CDR3 protein: CAAGAAGLNEQFF
clone size: .; CDR3 length: 15; D gene: .; V gene: TRBV2; J gene: TRBJ2-2; CDR3 DNA: TGTGCCAGCAGTGAAATGGGGAGAACTACCGGGGAGCTGTTTTTT; CDR3 protein: CASSEMGRTTGELFF
clone size: .; CDR3 length: 12; D gene: TRBD1; V gene: TRBV29-1; J gene: TRBJ1-2; CDR3 DNA: TGCAGCGTTACCGGGACAGACTATGGCTACACCTTC; CDR3 protein: CSVTGTDYGYTF
clone size: .; CDR3 length: 14; D gene: .; V gene: TRBV6-5; J gene: TRBJ2-2; CDR3 DNA: TGTGCCAGCAGATGGAAAATGAACACCGGGGAGCTGTTTTTT; CDR3 protein: CASRWKMNTGELFF
clone size: .; CDR3 length: 15; D gene: .; V gene: TRBV4-3; J gene: TRBJ2-2; CDR3 DNA: TGCGCCAGCAGCCAAGTCTATCCGTACACCGGGGAGCTGTTTTTT; CDR3 protein: CASSQVYPYTGELFF
clone size: few; CDR3 length: 13; D gene: TRBD1; V gene: TRBV2; J gene: TRBJ2-7; CDR3 DNA: TGTGCCAGCAAAACAGGGGTCCCCTACGAGCAGTACTTC; CDR3 protein: CASKTGVPYEQYF
clone size: .; CDR3 length: 15; D gene: .; V gene: TRBV5-1; J gene: TRBJ1-5; CDR3 DNA: TGCGCCAGCAGCTTGGAGGGACTTAGCAATCAGCCCCAGCATTTT; CDR3 protein: CASSLEGLSNQPQHF
clone size: once; CDR3 length: 15; D gene: .; V gene: TRBV5-1; J gene: TRBJ2-3; CDR3 DNA: TGCGCCAGCTCGGAGGGGGGGAAATTAGCCGATACGCAGTATTTT; CDR3 protein: CASSEGGKLADTQYF
clone size: .; CDR3 length: 14; D gene: TRBD1; V gene: TRBV25-1; J gene: TRBJ1-2; CDR3 DNA: TGTGCCAGCAGTGAATGGGCAGGGGGCCCTGGCTACACCTTC; CDR3 protein: CASSEWAGGPGYTF
clone size: .; CDR3 length: 15; D gene: .; V gene: TRBV4-2; J gene: TRBJ1-4; CDR3 DNA: TGTGCCAGCAGCCAAGACAGGAAGGTGGTGGAAAAACTGTTTTTT; CDR3 protein: CASSQDRKVVEKLFF
clone size: .; CDR3 length: 14; D gene: .; V gene: TRBV7-8; J gene: TRBJ1-2; CDR3 DNA: TGTGCCAGCAGCTTAGTGGGTATCGACTATGGCTACACCTTC; CDR3 protein: CASSLVGIDYGYTF
clone size: .; CDR3 length: 15; D gene: .; V gene: TRBV5-1; J gene: TRBJ1-3; CDR3 DNA: TGCGCCAGCAGCTTGGACGGGGGATCTGGAAACACCACATATTTT; CDR3 protein: CASSLDGGSGNTTYF
clone size: .; CDR3 length: 14; D gene: .; V gene: TRBV5-1; J gene: TRBJ2-5; CDR3 DNA: TGCGCCAGCAGCTTGTCAGGGGTGGGAGAGACCCAGTACTTC; CDR3 protein: CASSLSGVGETQYF
clone size: .; CDR3 length: 15; D gene: TRBD1; V gene: TRBV18; J gene: TRBJ2-7; CDR3 DNA: TGTGCCAGCTCACCTTCGGACAGGATGGCCTACGAGCAGTACTTC; CDR3 protein: CASSPSDRMAYEQYF
clone size: .; CDR3 length: 15; D gene: .; V gene: TRBV6-5; J gene: TRBJ2-7; CDR3 DNA: TGTGCCAGCAGTTACTCGGGACCGTCGGGATTCGAGCAGTACTTC; CDR3 protein: CASSYSGPSGFEQYF
clone size: .; CDR3 length: 14; D gene: .; V gene: TRBV5-1; J gene: TRBJ2-5; CDR3 DNA: TGCGCCAGCAGCTTGATTAGTGGGGCAGAGACCCAGTACTTC; CDR3 protein: CASSLISGAETQYF